A single sample is the source of the 27 T cell receptor beta chains below, sequenced in a study of CD8 T cells in ankylosing spondylitis (dated by TCRdb to between 2016 and 2019). These TCRs' antigens remain unknown. Library prep was done by 5' RACE. Data came from an Illumina HiSeq 2500. Clones were called with MiXCR by TCRdb after fastp trimmed the public reads at Q25, and only in-frame beta chains were retained. Duplicate CDR3 protein sequences are folded into a single record with the most common DNA and genes. The sample contains 500,000 or so distinct CDR3 sequences, about 5.2% of them found a single time. Around 3.6% of the sample lies in the top ten. Points the paper makes about the study in general: A TCR beta motif of fewer than 10 highly homologous amino acid variants appeared characteristic of blood from ankylosing spondylitis patients.

What was sequenced was blood, either unsorted or a sorted T cell fraction (not recorded which). The source of these receptors is a male donor with ankylosing spondylitis.

This clonotype has at least ten counts. The CDR3 protein is CASSLKGNSNQPQHF. The DNA for the CDR3 is TGTGCCAGCAGTTTGAAGGGTAATAGCAATCAGCCCCAGCATTTT. The V call is TRBV6-9, the J call TRBJ1-5; no firm D call. This CDR3 has 15 amino acids. V lost 4 bases and J 0 bases, leaving 10 bases between the germline ends. Germline-derived CDR1 and CDR2 are MNHGY and SVAAGI.

This clonotype came up many times. The rearrangement links TRBV7-2 to TRBJ2-7, with a possible D match to TRBD1 (6 bases). V dropped 1 base and J dropped 6 bases, with 16 bases sitting between them. The CDR3 length is 15 residues. CDR1 is SGHTA, CDR2 FQGNSA, per germline. The CDR3 loop is CASSLVAGQFGEQYF. DNA of the CDR3: TGTGCCAGCAGCTTAGTGGCCGGACAGTTTGGCGAGCAGTACTTC.

This clonotype was seen only a few times. The chain joins TRBV6-2 or TRBV6-3 to TRBJ2-1, with 8 bases identical to TRBD2. The CDR3 sequence is 15 residues long. The germline CDR1 and CDR2 sequences are MNHEY and SVGEGT. After removal of 4 bases from V and 7 bases from J, the junction contained 9 bases not matched to a gene. CDR3 residues: CASSSPRGGLNEQFF. CDR3 DNA sequence: TGTGCCAGCAGTTCACCCCGGGGGGGGCTTAATGAGCAGTTCTTC.

This clonotype was detected ten times or more. Here the CDR3 DNA reads TGTGCCAGCAGTTACTCTGCCGGGACAGAGAACTATGGCTACACCTTC. Protein: CASSYSAGTENYGYTF. The chain links TRBV6-5 to TRBJ1-2; 7 positions match TRBD1. This CDR3 region has 16 residues. CDR1 and CDR2 (germline): MNHEY, SVGAGI. The ends lost 0 bases at V and 2 bases at J; junction bases unmatched: 6.

The sample holds many counts of this clonotype. The chain joins TRBV5-1 to TRBJ1-6; 9 nucleotides align to TRBD1. The junction had 2 bases not matched to a gene; V was cut back by 1 base and J by 6 bases. CDR1 is SGHRS, CDR2 YFSETQ, per germline. This CDR3 region has 15 residues. CDR3 sequence: CASSLQGQGNSPLHF. As DNA, the CDR3 is TGCGCCAGCAGCTTGCAGGGACAGGGTAATTCACCCCTCCACTTT.

This clonotype was seen at least ten times. The chain uses TRBV15 and TRBJ2-1; a weak D match, TRBD2 (5 bases). The CDR3 has 15 residues. V lost 2 bases and J lost 1, with 9 bases in between. Germline V gene data show CDR1 as LNHNV and CDR2 as YYDKDF (reference sequence). The CDR3 protein is CATSRLSGSYNEQFF. In DNA form, the CDR3 reads TGTGCCACCAGCAGATTAAGCGGTTCCTACAATGAGCAGTTCTTC.

This clonotype has ten or more counts. The chain couples TRBV25-1 to TRBJ1-2; D is undetermined. Looked up from germline, CDR1 is MGHDK and CDR2 is SYGVNS. The CDR3 has 13 amino acids. The ends were cut back, 2 bases at V and 4 bases at J, with 8 bases in the middle. The CDR3 reads CASSEGRGYGYTF. DNA for the CDR3: TGTGCCAGCAGTGAAGGACGGGGCTATGGCTACACCTTC.

This clonotype showed up just a few times. This chain connects TRBV7-6 to TRBJ2-7, with D perhaps TRBD1 or TRBD2 (5 bases each). This CDR3 comprises 15 residues. V gave up 1 base and J gave up 0 bases, with 10 bases separating them. The germline V gene has CDR1 SGHVS and CDR2 FNYEAQ. The CDR3 DNA reads as TGTGCCAGCAGCTTAGGGGACGGTGCCTCCTACGAGCAGTACTTC. This codes for CASSLGDGASYEQYF. Full variable domain (rest looked up from reference TRBV7-6 and TRBJ2-7): GAGVSQSPRYKVTKRGQDVALRCDPISGHVSLYWYRQALGQGPEFLTYFNYEAQQDKSGLPNDRFSAERPEGSISTLTIQRTEQRDSAMYRCASSLGDGASYEQYFGPGTRLTVT.

This clonotype has a count of ten or more. V and J are TRBV3-1 and TRBJ2-3; 8 bases align to TRBD2. This CDR3 region has 16 residues. Trimming at V came to 1 base and at J to 4 bases, leaving 7 bases not matched to a gene. Germline V gene sequence: CDR1 LGHDT, CDR2 YNNKEL (reference sequence). Written as DNA, the CDR3 is TGTGCCAGCAGCCAAGGCGGGACTAGAGGAGCAGATACGCAGTATTTT. Translation gives CASSQGGTRGADTQYF.

This clonotype was observed a few times. The V and J genes are TRBV20-1 and TRBJ1-3; D unclear. The CDR3 runs to 14 residues. Germline-derived CDR1 and CDR2 are DFQATT and SNEGSKA (reference sequence). V lost 6 bases and J lost 4, with 16 bases in between. The CDR3 DNA reads as TGCAGTGCCCCGTTTACGGTGGGGGGAAACACCATATATTTT. This encodes CSAPFTVGGNTIYF.

This clonotype was detected many times. This chain connects TRBV20-1 to TRBJ2-2, with TRBD1 matching 10 bases. V shed 6 bases and J 4 bases; nucleotides not matched to a gene: 8. The germline gives CDR1 DFQATT, CDR2 SNEGSKA (reference sequence). The CDR3 is 15 residues long. The CDR3 loop reads CSARDRDRGTGELFF. CDR3 sequence (DNA): TGCAGTGCAAGGGACCGGGACAGGGGCACCGGGGAGCTGTTTTTT.

This clonotype was seen many times. The V and J genes are TRBV5-1 and TRBJ2-7; 10 bases match TRBD1. The CDR3 consists of 15 residues. With V trimmed by 2 bases and J by 5 bases, 7 bases remained unmatched. Per germline, CDR1 SGHRS and CDR2 YFSETQ. CDR3 protein: CASSLGTGVMDEQYF. CDR3 bases: TGCGCCAGCAGCTTAGGGACAGGGGTGATGGACGAGCAGTACTTC.

In this sample, this clonotype turned up a few times. The CDR3 here is CASSYRQGSTDTQYF. The CDR3 nucleotides read TGTGCCAGCAGTTACAGACAGGGGAGCACAGATACGCAGTATTTT. The genes are TRBV6-5 and TRBJ2-3; 8 bases are shared with TRBD1. Unmatched junction bases numbered 1, after V lost 2 bases and J lost 0 bases. The CDR3 is 15 amino acids. Germline CDR1 and CDR2: MNHEY and SVGAGI.

This clonotype was recorded at least ten times. This sequence joins TRBV4-2 and TRBJ1-5; TRBD1 matches 10 bases. Losses at the gene ends were 1 base for V and 0 bases for J; bases not matched to a gene: 6. Germline lookup yields CDR1 LGHNA and CDR2 YNFKEQ. The CDR3 spans 18 residues. The CDR3 is CASSQVSGTGDSNQPQHF. CDR3 DNA: TGTGCCAGCAGCCAAGTCTCCGGGACAGGGGATAGCAATCAGCCCCAGCATTTT.

This clonotype has at least ten counts. The CDR3 region is CATSDPAGGSYEQYF. The CDR3 region has the DNA TGTGCCACCAGTGATCCAGCGGGAGGAAGTTACGAGCAGTACTTC. This chain connects TRBV24-1 to TRBJ2-7; 9 bases are shared with TRBD2. The CDR3 extends over 15 amino acids. In germline, CDR1 is KGHDR, CDR2 SFDVKD. Trimming removed 3 bases from V and 4 bases from J; junction bases left unmatched: 6.

This clonotype was seen at least ten times. The chain carries TRBV4-3 and TRBJ2-7; D may be TRBD1 (6 bases). CDR1 and CDR2 (germline): LGHNA, YSLEER. The CDR3 loop spans 15 amino acids. Deletions cut 4 bases from V and 0 bases from J, with 13 bases between. The CDR3 spells CASSRGQLASYEQYF. CDR3 sequence (DNA): TGCGCCAGCAGCCGCGGACAGCTCGCCTCCTACGAGCAGTACTTC.

This clonotype was found many times. The chain employs TRBV29-1 and TRBJ1-1, with 7 bases that match TRBD1. V was pared by 7 bases and J by 0 bases, with 5 bases of the junction left unmatched. Germline CDR1 SQVTM, CDR2 ANQGSEA. The CDR3 loop spans 13 amino acids. This CDR3 is CSGDRDLNTEAFF. The CDR3 DNA reads as TGCAGCGGAGACAGGGACCTGAACACTGAAGCTTTCTTT.

This clonotype was seen at least ten times. The chain recombines TRBV10-3 with TRBJ2-3; D is perhaps TRBD1 (5 bases). The germline CDR1 and CDR2 sequences are ENHRY and SYGVKD. V was pared by 7 bases and J by 0 bases, with 8 bases between. The CDR3 consists of 13 residues. The CDR3, as DNA: TGTGCCATCAAGGACACTAGCACAGATACGCAGTATTTT. Translating gives CAIKDTSTDTQYF.

Worth noting for this clonotype: Given a much more abundant clone one base away, this may be a read error. The genes are TRBV14 and TRBJ2-7; D call uncertain. The germline CDR1 and CDR2 sequences are SGHDN and FVKESK. The CDR3 spans 15 residues. This CDR3 is CASGQFFTESYEQYF. The DNA of the CDR3 is TGTGCCAGCGGCCAATTCTTCACTGAGAGCTACGAGCAGTACTTC. The variable domain in full, with the rest retrieved from reference TRBV14 and TRBJ2-7, is EAGVTQFPSHSVIEKGQTVTLRCDPISGHDNLYWYRRVMGKEIKFLLHFVKESKQDESGMPNNRFLAERTGGTYSTLKVQPAELEDSGVYFCASGQFFTESYEQYFGPGTRLTVT.

This clonotype has a count of ten or more. For the CDR3, the DNA is TGCAGTGCTAGAAACCCCGACGGGGGCATAGTCGACGAGCAGTACTTC. Translated: CSARNPDGGIVDEQYF. The chain carries TRBV20-1 and TRBJ2-7; the D call may be TRBD1 or TRBD2 (6 bases each). This CDR3 is 16 amino acids long. The ends were cut back, 2 bases at V and 5 bases at J, with 22 bases in the middle. Germline-derived CDR1 and CDR2 are DFQATT and SNEGSKA (reference sequence).

This clonotype has only a few counts. The V gene is TRBV5-1, the J gene TRBJ1-4; the D is unclear. From germline, CDR1 is SGHRS and CDR2 YFSETQ. The CDR3 is made up of 13 amino acids. Between the trimmed V and J ends, which lost 0 bases and 8 bases, there was a span of 8 bases. CDR3 coding DNA: TGCGCCAGCAGCTTGGAGGGAGGGGAAAAACTGTTTTTT. Encoded protein: CASSLEGGEKLFF.

This clonotype was seen ten or more times. This chain links TRBV12-3 or TRBV12-4 with TRBJ2-7; 9 nucleotides match TRBD2. The V segment lost 5 bases and the J segment 5 bases; nucleotides outside the gene matches: 7. The CDR3 is 14 residues long. CDR3 DNA: TGTGCCAGCAGTCTTAGCGGGAGAGGGAACGAGCAGTACTTC. This encodes CASSLSGRGNEQYF.

This clonotype was seen many times. CDR3 protein: CASRFGDRAYEQYF. CDR3 coding DNA: TGTGCCAGCAGGTTTGGGGACAGGGCCTACGAGCAGTACTTC. The chain joins TRBV27 to TRBJ2-7; 9 bases match TRBD1. CDR3 length equals 14 residues. Germline values: CDR1 MNHEY, CDR2 SMNVEV (reference sequence). The ends lost 6 bases at V and 2 bases at J; junction bases unmatched: 5.

Turning to this clonotype: A much larger clone sits a single nucleotide away, making a read error possible. The chain joins TRBV9 to TRBJ2-1, with 11 bases identical to TRBD2. CDR3 length: 19 amino acids. The germline V gene encodes CDR1 SGDLS and CDR2 YYNGEE. CDR3 nucleotide sequence: TGTGCCCGCAGCCCAGGGGCTAGCGGGGGGAAGAGCTCCTACAATGAGCAGTTCTTC. This sequence encodes CARSPGASGGKSSYNEQFF. The full variable domain, completed using reference TRBV9 and TRBJ2-1, is DSGVTQTPKHLITATGQRVTLRCSPRSGDLSVYWYQQSLDQGLQFLIQYYNGEERAKGNILERFSAQQFPDLHSELNLSSLELGDSALYFCARSPGASGGKSSYNEQFFGPGTRLTVL.

As for this clonotype: Given a much more abundant clone one base away, this may be a read error. This chain uses TRBV5-1 with TRBJ2-1; D remains unclear. The length of the CDR3 is 12 residues. With 5 bases removed from V and 9 bases from J, the gap between germline ends came to 12 bases. Germline CDR1 is SGHRS and CDR2 is YFSETQ. CDR3 loop: CASRMLGGEQFF. For the CDR3, the DNA is TGCGCCAGCAGGATGTTGGGCGGTGAGCAGTTCTTC.

This clonotype has a count of ten or more. The chain is built from TRBV11-3 and TRBJ1-4; the D gene is possibly TRBD1 (5 bases). Germline V gives CDR1 SGHNT, CDR2 YENEEA. This CDR3 has 16 amino acids. With 0 bases removed from V and 7 bases from J, the gap between germline ends came to 15 bases. The CDR3 bases are TGTGCCAGCAGCTTAGAGTCAAGAAGGGGACCTGAAAAACTGTTTTTT. Amino acids: CASSLESRRGPEKLFF.

The table lists this clonotype with many counts. This rearrangement joins TRBV14 to TRBJ1-1; tentative D call: TRBD1 (5 bases). The CDR3 is 13 residues long. V shed 4 bases and J shed 10 bases, with 16 bases lying between them. The germline V gene has CDR1 SGHDN and CDR2 FVKESK. As DNA, the CDR3 is TGTGCCAGCAGCCCACGAATAAAGGGGCGAGCTTTCTTT. Its protein product is CASSPRIKGRAFF. The complete variable domain, with remaining parts taken from reference TRBV14 and TRBJ1-1, reads EAGVTQFPSHSVIEKGQTVTLRCDPISGHDNLYWYRRVMGKEIKFLLHFVKESKQDESGMPNNRFLAERTGGTYSTLKVQPAELEDSGVYFCASSPRIKGRAFFGQGTRLTVV.